This T cell receptor beta chain was recovered during a study of cytomegalovirus exposure and HLA in healthy donors. This CDR3 has 15 residues. V was cut by 0 bases and J by 8 bases, with 14 bases left in between. Germline V CDR1 and CDR2: LGHNA, YNFKEQ. With 60 Vbeta and 13 Jbeta primers, the PCR was carried out. The protocol was immunoSEQ multiplex PCR, while the TCRdb copy is restricted to in-frame clones and leaves out a portion. Recorded for this sample: tens of thousands of clones. The sequenced sample was PBMCs. This chain uses TRBV4-2 with TRBJ2-1, with unresolved D. This receptor was identified in a man aged 18 to 30 in good health and CMV-seropositive. This CDR3 is CASSQETSGSHEQFF. The CDR3 DNA is TGTGCCAGCAGCCAAGAAACTTCGGGTTCCCATGAGCAGTTCTTC.